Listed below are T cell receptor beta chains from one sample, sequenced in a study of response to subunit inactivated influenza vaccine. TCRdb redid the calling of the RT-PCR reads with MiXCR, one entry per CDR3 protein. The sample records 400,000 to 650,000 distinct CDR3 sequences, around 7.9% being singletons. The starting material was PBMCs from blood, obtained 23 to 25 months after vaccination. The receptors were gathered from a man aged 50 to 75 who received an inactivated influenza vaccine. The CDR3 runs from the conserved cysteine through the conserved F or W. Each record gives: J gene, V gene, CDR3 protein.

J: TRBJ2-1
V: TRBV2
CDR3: CASSATSTYNEQFF

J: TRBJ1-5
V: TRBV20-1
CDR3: CSANRDRVGGYSNQPQHF

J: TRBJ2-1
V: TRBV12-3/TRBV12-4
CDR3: CASSPGLAGAAPQFF

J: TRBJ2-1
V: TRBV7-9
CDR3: CASSLGHTGGYNEQFF

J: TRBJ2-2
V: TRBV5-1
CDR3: CASSRSMNRAGELFF

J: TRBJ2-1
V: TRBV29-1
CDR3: CSAPTSYNEQFF

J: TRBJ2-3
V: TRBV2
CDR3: CASSEPRAQGFSLDTDTQYF

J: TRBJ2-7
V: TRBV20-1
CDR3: CSARDAAGSPYEQYF

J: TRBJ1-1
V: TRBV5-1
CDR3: CASSLVPVGTEAFF

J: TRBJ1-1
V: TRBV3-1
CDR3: CASSHRAHWGTEAFF

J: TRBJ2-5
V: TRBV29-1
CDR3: CSAAGGGVGTQYF

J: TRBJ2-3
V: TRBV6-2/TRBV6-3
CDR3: CASSYPQVPDTQYF

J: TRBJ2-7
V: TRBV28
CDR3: CASSLRQGLAEQYF

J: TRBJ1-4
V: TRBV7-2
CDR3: CASSPGGQGREKLFF

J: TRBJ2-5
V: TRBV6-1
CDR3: CASSKAGALGETQYF

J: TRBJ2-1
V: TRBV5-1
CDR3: CASSLKGGGNEQFF

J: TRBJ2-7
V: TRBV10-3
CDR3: CAISTDRTPYEQYF

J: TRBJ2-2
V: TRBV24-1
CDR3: CATSDRPGQGNTGELFF

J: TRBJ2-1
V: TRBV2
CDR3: CASMGGDSSYNEQFF

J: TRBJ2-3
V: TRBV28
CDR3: CASNVAGLAGGRKQYF

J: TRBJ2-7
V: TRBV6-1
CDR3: CASRRTGASYEQYF

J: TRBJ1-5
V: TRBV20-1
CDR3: CSARGGVGQPQHF

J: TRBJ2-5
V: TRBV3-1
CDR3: CASSHDRGLEETQYF

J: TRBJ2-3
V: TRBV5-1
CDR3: CASSRTQGAYTQYF

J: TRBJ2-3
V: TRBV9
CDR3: CASSSRAGEELDTQYF

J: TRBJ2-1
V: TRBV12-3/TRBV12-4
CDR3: CASGPHNEQFF

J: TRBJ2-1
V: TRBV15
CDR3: CATSRGIGTSGGAYNEQFF

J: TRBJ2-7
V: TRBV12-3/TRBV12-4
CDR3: CASGQGTYEQYF

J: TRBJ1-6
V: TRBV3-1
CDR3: CASSPGARGPLHF

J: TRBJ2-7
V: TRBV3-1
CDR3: CASSHQGLDRYEQYF

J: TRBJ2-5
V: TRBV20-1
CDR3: CSAGLAGGETQYF

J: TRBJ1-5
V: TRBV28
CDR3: CASSSESWGNQPQHF

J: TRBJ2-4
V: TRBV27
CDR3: CASSSWQGQNIQYF

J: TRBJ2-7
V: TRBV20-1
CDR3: CSALGPGEHEQYF

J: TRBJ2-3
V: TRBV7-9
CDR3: CASSRLAGGIRDTQYF

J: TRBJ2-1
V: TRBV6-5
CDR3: CASSWTGPLSDEQFF

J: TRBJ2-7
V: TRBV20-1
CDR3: CSARDRLAGGYEQYF

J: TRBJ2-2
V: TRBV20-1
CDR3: CSARVIGAGGFTGELFF

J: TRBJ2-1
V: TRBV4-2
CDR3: CASSPGQVGDNEQFF

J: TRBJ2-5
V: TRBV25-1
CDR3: CASRKGEETQYF

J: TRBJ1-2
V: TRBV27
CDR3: CASRKSGSELYGYTF

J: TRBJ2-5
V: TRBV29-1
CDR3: CSVVIAGKETQYF

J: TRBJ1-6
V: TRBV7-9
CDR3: CASSLTGPNSPLHF

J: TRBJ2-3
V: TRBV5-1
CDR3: CASSLGGVPGTDTQYF

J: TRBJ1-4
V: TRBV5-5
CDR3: CASSSLGGPTNEKLFF

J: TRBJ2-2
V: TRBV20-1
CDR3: CSATPIGLMNTGELFF

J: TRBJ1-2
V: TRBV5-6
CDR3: CASSFRGRNYGYTF

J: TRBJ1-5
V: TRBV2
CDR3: CASSGGGAGNQPQHF

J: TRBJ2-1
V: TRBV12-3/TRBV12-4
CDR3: CASGRANEQFF

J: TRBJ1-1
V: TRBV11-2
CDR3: CASSTTGMNTEAFF

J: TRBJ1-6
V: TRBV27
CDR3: CASSPLAYRGLNSPLHF